This is a list of T cell receptor beta chains from one sample in a study of shared clonotypes between healthy human individuals. The table came from immunoSEQ multiplex PCR; TCRdb's copy has only in-frame clones and leaves some out. The sample lists about 1,500,000 clones; roughly 97% were seen once. Material for sequencing was naive CD4+ T cells sorted from blood. Receptor source: a man aged 25 to 45 in good health. The CDR3 runs from the conserved cysteine through the conserved F or W. A D gene is named only where the DNA matches it firmly. Part of the rows lack a size; the others show once, few, many or a class for expanded clones.

j_call d_call clone_size v_call cdr3_aa cdr3_nt
TRBJ2-5 TRBD2 - TRBV2 CASRGAGESQETQYF TGTGCCAGCAGAGGAGCGGGAGAGAGCCAAGAGACCCAGTACTTC
TRBJ1-4 - once TRBV19 CASSIGHRATNEKLFF TGTGCCAGTAGTATAGGCCACAGGGCAACTAATGAAAAACTGTTTTTT
TRBJ2-3 - once TRBV7-8 CASSPPLGFHSTDTQYF TGTGCCAGCAGCCCCCCTCTAGGTTTCCATAGCACAGATACGCAGTATTTT
TRBJ2-1 - once TRBV5-6 CASIRWGESVSYNEQFF TGTGCCAGCATCCGTTGGGGGGAGTCCGTTTCCTACAATGAGCAGTTCTTC
TRBJ2-1 TRBD1 - TRBV5-1 CASSLGGGASYNEQFF TGCGCCAGCAGCTTGGGAGGGGGCGCCTCCTACAATGAGCAGTTCTTC
TRBJ2-3 TRBD1 - TRBV5-6 CASSLPGQGRIAQYF TGTGCCAGCAGCTTACCGGGACAGGGGAGGATAGCGCAGTATTTT
TRBJ1-2 TRBD1 - TRBV6-6 CASRETGARGYTF TGTGCCAGCAGAGAAACAGGGGCCAGGGGCTACACCTTC
TRBJ2-5 TRBD2 - TRBV2 CASSGGRYQETQYF TGTGCCAGCAGTGGCGGGAGGTACCAAGAGACCCAGTACTTC
TRBJ2-7 - - TRBV9 CASSVELASYEQYF TGTGCCAGCAGCGTAGAATTGGCCTCCTACGAGCAGTACTTC
TRBJ2-6 TRBD1 few TRBV19 CASRTGNSGANVLTF TGTGCCAGTCGGACAGGCAACTCTGGGGCCAACGTCCTGACTTTC
TRBJ1-5 TRBD1 - TRBV13 CASSQRQGSNQPQHF TGTGCCAGCAGCCAACGACAGGGGAGCAATCAGCCCCAGCATTTT
TRBJ2-7 - - TRBV18 CASSPRGSEQYF TGTGCCAGCTCACCTAGGGGATCCGAGCAGTACTTC
TRBJ2-3 - once TRBV21-1 CASITLGTGARTDTQYF TGTGCCAGCATCACCCTCGGGACAGGGGCTAGAACAGATACGCAGTATTTT
TRBJ2-1 - - TRBV6-5 CASSQGKEQFF TGTGCCAGCAGTCAGGGGAAGGAGCAGTTCTTC
TRBJ2-1 TRBD1 - TRBV10-3 CASRQGDGEQFF TGTGCCAGCCGACAGGGGGATGGCGAGCAGTTCTTC
TRBJ2-1 - - TRBV30 CAWKSLVGGRVGYNEQFF TGTGCCTGGAAATCCCTGGTGGGGGGCCGAGTGGGATACAATGAGCAGTTCTTC
TRBJ2-3 TRBD2 - TRBV5-4 CASSSPGLASGNTQYF TGTGCCAGCAGCTCGCCGGGACTAGCATCCGGAAATACGCAGTATTTT